This TCR beta chain is drawn from a study of cytomegalovirus exposure and HLA in healthy donors. J gave up 4 bases and V 0 bases, and 3 bases lay outside the gene matches. CDR3 length equals 15 residues. Germline-derived CDR1 and CDR2 are SEHNR and FQNEAQ (reference sequence). There are a few counts of this clone. Primers included in the PCR were 60 Vbeta and 13 Jbeta primers. Using immunoSEQ multiplex PCR, the repertoire was profiled, and TCRdb retains in-frame clones only, with some absent. The table has about 190,000 clones, around 75% seen once; the top ten hold approximately 6.3%. Material for sequencing was PBMCs. V usage is TRBV7-9 and J usage is TRBJ1-1, with 9 bases identical to TRBD1. The clonotype comes from a man in his forties in good health and CMV-seropositive. CDR3 nucleotides: TGTGCCAGCAGCTTAGCCGACAGGGGGGGCACTGAAGCTTTCTTT. It is translated as CASSLADRGGTEAFF.